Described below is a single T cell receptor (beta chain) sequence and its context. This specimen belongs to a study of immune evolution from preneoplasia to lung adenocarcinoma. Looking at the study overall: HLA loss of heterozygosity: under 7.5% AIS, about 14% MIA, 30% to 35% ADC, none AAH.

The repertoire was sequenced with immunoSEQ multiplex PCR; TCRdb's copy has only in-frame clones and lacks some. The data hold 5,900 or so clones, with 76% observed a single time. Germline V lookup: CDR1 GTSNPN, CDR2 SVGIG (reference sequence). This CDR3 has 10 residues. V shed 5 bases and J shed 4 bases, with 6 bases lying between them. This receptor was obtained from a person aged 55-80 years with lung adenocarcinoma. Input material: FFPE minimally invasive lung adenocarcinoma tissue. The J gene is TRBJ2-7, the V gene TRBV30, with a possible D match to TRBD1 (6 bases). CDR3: CAWGQYEQYF. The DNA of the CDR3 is TGTGCCTGGGGACAGTACGAGCAGTACTTC.